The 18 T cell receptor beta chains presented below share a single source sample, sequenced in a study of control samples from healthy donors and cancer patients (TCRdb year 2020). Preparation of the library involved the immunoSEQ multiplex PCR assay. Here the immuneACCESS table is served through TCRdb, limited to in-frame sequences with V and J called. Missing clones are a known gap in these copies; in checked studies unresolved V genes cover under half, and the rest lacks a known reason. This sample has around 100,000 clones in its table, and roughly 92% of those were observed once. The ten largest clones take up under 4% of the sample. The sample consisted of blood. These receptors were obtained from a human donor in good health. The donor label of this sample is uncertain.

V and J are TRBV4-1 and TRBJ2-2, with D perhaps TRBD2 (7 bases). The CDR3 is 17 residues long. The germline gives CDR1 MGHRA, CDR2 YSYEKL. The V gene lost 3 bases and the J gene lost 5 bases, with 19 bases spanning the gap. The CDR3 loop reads CASSHSSGGGPTGELFF. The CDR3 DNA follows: TGCGCCAGCAGCCATTCATCTGGGGGGGGCCCTACCGGGGAGCTGTTTTTT.

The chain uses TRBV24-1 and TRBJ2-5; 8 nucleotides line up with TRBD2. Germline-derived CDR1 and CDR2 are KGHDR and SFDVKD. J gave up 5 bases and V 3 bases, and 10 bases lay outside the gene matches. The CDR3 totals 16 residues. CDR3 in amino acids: CATSDRGLAGVETQYF. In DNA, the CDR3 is TGTGCCACCAGTGATAGGGGCCTAGCGGGTGTCGAGACCCAGTACTTC.

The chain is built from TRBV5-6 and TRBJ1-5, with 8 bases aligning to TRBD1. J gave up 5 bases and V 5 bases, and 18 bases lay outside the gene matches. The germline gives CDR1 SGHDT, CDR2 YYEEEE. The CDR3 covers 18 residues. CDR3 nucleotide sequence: TGTGCCAGCAGTAAAACCTATGGGTGGGGGACAGGAGATCAGCCCCAGCATTTT. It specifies CASSKTYGWGTGDQPQHF.

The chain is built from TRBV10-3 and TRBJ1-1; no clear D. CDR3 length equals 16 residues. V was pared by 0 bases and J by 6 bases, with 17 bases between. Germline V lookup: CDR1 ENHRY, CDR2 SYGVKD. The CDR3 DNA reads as TGTGCCATCAGTGAGTCGAGAGGCCAGTCGACTTCTGAAGCTTTCTTT. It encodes CAISESRGQSTSEAFF.

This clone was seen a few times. The CDR3 sequence: CAWSLIGEDTEAFF. The CDR3 DNA reads TGTGCCTGGAGCCTTATAGGTGAGGACACTGAAGCTTTCTTT. This chain connects TRBV30 to TRBJ1-1, with unresolved D. CDR3 length: 14 amino acids. V shed 3 bases and J shed 3 bases, with 14 bases lying between them. Germline V CDR1 and CDR2: GTSNPN, SVGIG (reference sequence).

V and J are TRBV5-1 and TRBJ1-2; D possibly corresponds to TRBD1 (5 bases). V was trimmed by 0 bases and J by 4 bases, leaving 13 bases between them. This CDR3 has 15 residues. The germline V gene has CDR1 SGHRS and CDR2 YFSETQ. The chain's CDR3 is CASSLDGTSSYGYTF. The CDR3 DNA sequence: TGCGCCAGCAGCTTGGATGGGACGAGTTCCTATGGCTACACCTTC.

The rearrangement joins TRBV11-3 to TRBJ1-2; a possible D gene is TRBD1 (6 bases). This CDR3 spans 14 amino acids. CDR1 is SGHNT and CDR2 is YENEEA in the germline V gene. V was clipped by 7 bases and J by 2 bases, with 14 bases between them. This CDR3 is CASKNRDKNYGYTF. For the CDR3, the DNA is TGTGCCAGCAAAAACCGGGACAAAAACTATGGCTACACCTTC.

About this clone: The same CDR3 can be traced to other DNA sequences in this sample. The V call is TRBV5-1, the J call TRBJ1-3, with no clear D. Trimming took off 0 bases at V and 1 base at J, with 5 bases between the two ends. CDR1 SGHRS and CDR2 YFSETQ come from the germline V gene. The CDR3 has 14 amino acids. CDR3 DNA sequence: TGCGCCAGCAGCTTGGTGGGATCTGGAAACACCATATATTTT. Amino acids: CASSLVGSGNTIYF.

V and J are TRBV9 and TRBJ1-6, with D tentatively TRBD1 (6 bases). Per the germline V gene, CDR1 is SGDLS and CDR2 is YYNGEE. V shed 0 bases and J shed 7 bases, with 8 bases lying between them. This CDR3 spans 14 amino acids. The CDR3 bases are TGTGCCAGCAGCGTAGACCAGGGGAATTCACCCCTCCACTTT. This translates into CASSVDQGNSPLHF.

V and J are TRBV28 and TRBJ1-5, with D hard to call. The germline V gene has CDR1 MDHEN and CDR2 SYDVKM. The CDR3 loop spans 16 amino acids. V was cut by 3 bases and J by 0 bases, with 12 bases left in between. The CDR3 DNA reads TGTGCCAGCAGTTTTTATCTGGGGTTTAGCAATCAGCCCCAGCATTTT. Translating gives CASSFYLGFSNQPQHF.

The CDR3 nucleotides are TGTGCCAGCAGCTCTCGGAGGGAGAAGCGAAATCAGCCCCAGCATTTT. Its protein product is CASSSRREKRNQPQHF. The V and J genes are TRBV5-6 and TRBJ1-5; D uncertain. V was pared by 3 bases and J by 4 bases, with 17 bases between. Germline V gives CDR1 SGHDT, CDR2 YYEEEE. The CDR3 contains 16 residues.

The CDR3 reads CASRETGGNEQYF. CDR3 DNA sequence: TGTGCCAGCAGGGAGACAGGGGGAAACGAGCAGTACTTC. The chain is built from TRBV6-5 and TRBJ2-7, with 9 bases that match TRBD1. Germline V gene data show CDR1 as MNHEY and CDR2 as SVGAGI. The ends lost 6 bases at V and 5 bases at J; junction bases unmatched: 5. The CDR3 totals 13 residues.

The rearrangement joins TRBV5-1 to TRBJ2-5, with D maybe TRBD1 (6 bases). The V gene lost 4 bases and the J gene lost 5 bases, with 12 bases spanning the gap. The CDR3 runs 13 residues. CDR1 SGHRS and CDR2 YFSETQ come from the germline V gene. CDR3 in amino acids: CASSGRGGETQYF. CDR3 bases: TGCGCCAGCAGCGGCAGGGGTGGCGAGACCCAGTACTTC.

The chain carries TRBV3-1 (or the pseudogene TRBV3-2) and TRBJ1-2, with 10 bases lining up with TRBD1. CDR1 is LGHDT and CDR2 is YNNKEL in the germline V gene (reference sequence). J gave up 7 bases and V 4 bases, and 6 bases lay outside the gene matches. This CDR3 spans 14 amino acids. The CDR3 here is CASSPPGQGSGYTF. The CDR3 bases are TGTGCCAGCAGCCCACCGGGACAGGGGAGTGGCTACACCTTC.

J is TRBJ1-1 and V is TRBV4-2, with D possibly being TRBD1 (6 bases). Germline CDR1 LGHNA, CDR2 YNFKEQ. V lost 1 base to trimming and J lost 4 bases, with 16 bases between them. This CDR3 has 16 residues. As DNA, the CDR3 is TGTGCCAGCAGCCAAGGGAACAGGGCTCCATCCACTGAAGCTTTCTTT. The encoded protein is CASSQGNRAPSTEAFF.

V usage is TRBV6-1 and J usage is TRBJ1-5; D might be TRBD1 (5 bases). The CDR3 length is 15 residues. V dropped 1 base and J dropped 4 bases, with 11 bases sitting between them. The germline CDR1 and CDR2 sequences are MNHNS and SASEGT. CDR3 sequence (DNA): TGTGCCAGCAGTGAAGGGGGAAGGGGTAATCAGCCCCAGCATTTT. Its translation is CASSEGGRGNQPQHF.

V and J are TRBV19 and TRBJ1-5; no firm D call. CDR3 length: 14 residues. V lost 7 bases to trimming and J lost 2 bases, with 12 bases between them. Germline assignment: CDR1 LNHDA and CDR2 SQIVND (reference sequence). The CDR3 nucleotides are TGTGCCAGTAAAAGTCAGGTGGGCAATCAGCCCCAGCATTTT. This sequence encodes CASKSQVGNQPQHF.

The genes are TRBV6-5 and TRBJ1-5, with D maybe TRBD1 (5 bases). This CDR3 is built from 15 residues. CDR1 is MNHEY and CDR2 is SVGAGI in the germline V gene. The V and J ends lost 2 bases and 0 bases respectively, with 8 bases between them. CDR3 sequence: CASSYRDHSNQPQHF. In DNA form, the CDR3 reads TGTGCCAGCAGTTACAGGGACCATAGCAATCAGCCCCAGCATTTT.